The 7 T cell receptor beta chains listed next were all sequenced from one sample in a study of T-cell reconstitution after alpha-beta-depleted transplantation in children. Unique molecular identifiers were built into the TCRbeta library. In TCRdb, the PCR reads were re-called with MiXCR into one record per CDR3 protein. The sample holds roughly 500,000 distinct CDR3 sequences, roughly a tenth seen once. Specimen: PBMCs, collected before TCRalphabeta/CD19-depleted stem cell transplant. The receptors were gathered from a child aged 2-15 years with inherited bone marrow failure, due to receive a stem cell transplant.

V usage is TRBV20-1 and J usage is TRBJ2-1; 9 nucleotides align to TRBD2. V shed 8 bases and J 6 bases; nucleotides not matched to a gene: 8. The germline V gene encodes CDR1 DFQATT and CDR2 SNEGSKA (reference sequence). The CDR3 spans 13 residues. CDR3 region: CSKGLAGFNEQFF. In DNA, the CDR3 is TGCAGTAAAGGCCTAGCGGGGTTCAATGAGCAGTTCTTC.

This clonotype was found once. The V call is TRBV18, the J call TRBJ1-5, with D perhaps matching TRBD1 (5 bases). V shed 0 bases and J shed 7 bases, with 7 bases lying between them. The CDR3 has 13 amino acids. Per the germline V gene, CDR1 is KGHSH and CDR2 is LQKENI. The CDR3 region has the DNA TGTGCCAGCTCACCACCGGGGGGACAGCCCCAGCATTTT. Protein sequence: CASSPPGGQPQHF. The variable domain in full, with the rest retrieved from reference TRBV18 and TRBJ1-5, is NAGVMQNPRHLVRRRGQEARLRCSPMKGHSHVYWYRQLPEEGLKFMVYLQKENIIDESGMPKERFSAEFPKEGPSILRIQQVVRGDSAAYFCASSPPGGQPQHFGDGTRLSIL.

This clonotype was counted many times. The V and J genes are TRBV2 and TRBJ2-5; a possible D gene is TRBD2 (6 bases). CDR3 length equals 13 residues. Germline CDR1 SNHLY, CDR2 FYNNEI. V gave up 6 bases and J gave up 5 bases, with 13 bases separating them. DNA for the CDR3: TGTGCCAGCAGGCGGGTAGGGAGGGAGACCCAGTACTTC. Encoded protein: CASRRVGRETQYF.

Many counts were recorded for this clonotype. The chain carries TRBV7-2 and TRBJ2-5; TRBD1 might be the D (6 bases). From germline, CDR1 is SGHTA and CDR2 FQGNSA. CDR3 length: 12 residues. The ends were cut back, 5 bases at V and 5 bases at J, with 9 bases in the middle. Here the CDR3 reads CASSQGWETQYF. In DNA, the CDR3 is TGTGCCAGCAGCCAGGGGTGGGAGACCCAGTACTTC.

The chain links TRBV19 to TRBJ2-1; possible D gene TRBD2, 5 bases. The CDR3 contains 13 residues. CDR1 and CDR2 (germline): LNHDA, SQIVND (reference sequence). Trimming shortened V by 10 bases and J by 8 bases, and 18 bases separated the two germline ends. Here the CDR3 DNA reads TGTGCCACCACCCTACCGGGGTTGTATGAGCAGTTCTTC. This sequence encodes CATTLPGLYEQFF. Filled out from reference TRBV19 and TRBJ2-1, the complete variable domain reads DGGITQSPKYLFRKEGQNVTLSCEQNLNHDAMYWYRQDPGQGLRLIYYSQIVNDFQKGDIAEGYSVSREKKESFPLTVTSAQKNPTAFYLCATTLPGLYEQFFGPGTRLTVL.

Note on this clonotype: One base away lies a much larger clone, so this may be a sequencing read error. The chain uses TRBV5-1 and TRBJ2-7; 13 bases map to TRBD2. The CDR3 runs to 15 residues. Germline assignment: CDR1 SGHRS and CDR2 YFSETQ. The CDR3 protein is CTSSPGLAGAYRQYF. CDR3 DNA sequence: TGCACCAGCAGCCCAGGACTAGCGGGGGCCTACAGGCAGTACTTC.

In this sample, this clonotype turned up once. A much larger clone sits a single nucleotide away, making a read error possible. This sequence joins TRBV20-1 and TRBJ2-3, with D uncertain. Germline V gene lookup returns CDR1 DFQATT and CDR2 SNEGSKA (reference sequence). The CDR3 runs 13 residues. The CDR3 here is CSASLSGTDRQYF. The CDR3 DNA reads as TGCAGTGCCTCCCTCTCTGGTACAGATAGGCAGTATTTT.